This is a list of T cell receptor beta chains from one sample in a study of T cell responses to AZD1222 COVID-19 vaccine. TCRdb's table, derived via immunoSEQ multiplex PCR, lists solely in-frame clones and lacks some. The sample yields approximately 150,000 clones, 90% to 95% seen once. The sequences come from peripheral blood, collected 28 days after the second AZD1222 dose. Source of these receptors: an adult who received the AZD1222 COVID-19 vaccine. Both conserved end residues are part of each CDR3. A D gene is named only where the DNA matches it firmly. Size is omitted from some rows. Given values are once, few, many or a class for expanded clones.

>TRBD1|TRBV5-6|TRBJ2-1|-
CASSLVQGKDNEQFF
TGTGCCAGCAGCTTGGTACAGGGGAAGGACAATGAGCAGTTCTTC
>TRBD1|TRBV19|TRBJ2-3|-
CASNKDRGDTDTQYF
TGTGCCAGTAACAAGGACAGGGGGGACACAGATACGCAGTATTTT
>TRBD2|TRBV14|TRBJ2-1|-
CASSLSGLAVYNEQFF
TGTGCCAGCAGCCTATCGGGACTAGCGGTATACAATGAGCAGTTCTTC
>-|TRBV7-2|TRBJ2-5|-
CASSLLEETQYF
TGTGCCAGCAGCTTACTGGAAGAGACCCAGTACTTC
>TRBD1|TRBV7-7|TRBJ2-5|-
CASSPDRVGQETQYF
TGTGCCAGCAGCCCAGACAGGGTGGGACAAGAGACCCAGTACTTC
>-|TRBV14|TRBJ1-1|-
CASSQDLVVAGTEAFF
TGTGCCAGCAGCCAAGATCTTGTAGTCGCCGGCACTGAAGCTTTCTTT
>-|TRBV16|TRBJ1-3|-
CASSQTPEGSGNTIYF
TGTGCCAGCAGCCAAACCCCGGAGGGCTCTGGAAACACCATATATTTT
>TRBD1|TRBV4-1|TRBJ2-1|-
CASSQEGGRDEQFF
TGCGCCAGCAGCCAAGAAGGGGGCCGCGATGAGCAGTTCTTC
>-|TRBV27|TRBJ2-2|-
CASGRGTGELFF
TGTGCCAGCGGAAGGGGAACCGGGGAGCTGTTTTTT
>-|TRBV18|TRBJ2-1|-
CASSPPVGRVPYNEQFF
TGTGCCAGCTCACCACCCGTCGGGCGGGTTCCCTACAATGAGCAGTTCTTC
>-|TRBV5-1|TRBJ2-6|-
CASSNTRSGANVLTF
TGCGCCAGCAGCAATACTAGATCCGGGGCCAACGTCCTGACTTTC
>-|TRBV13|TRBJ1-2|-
CASSLVVSNYGYTF
TGTGCCAGCAGCTTAGTTGTCAGTAACTATGGCTACACCTTC
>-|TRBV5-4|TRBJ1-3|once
CASSLDRGYSGNTIYF
TGTGCCAGCAGCTTGGATAGGGGATACTCTGGAAACACCATATATTTT
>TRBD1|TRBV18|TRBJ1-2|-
CASSRGDRGESGYTF
TGTGCCAGCTCTCGTGGGGACAGGGGAGAGAGTGGCTACACCTTC
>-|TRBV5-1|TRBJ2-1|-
CASSLGLNNEQFF
TGCGCCAGCAGCTTGGGGCTAAACAATGAGCAGTTCTTC
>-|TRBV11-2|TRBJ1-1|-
CASSLVRGPRRDTEAFF
TGTGCCAGCAGCTTAGTTAGGGGACCTCGGAGGGACACTGAAGCTTTCTTT
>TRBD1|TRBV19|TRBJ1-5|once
CASRLTGTQPQHF
TGTGCCAGTAGGCTGACAGGGACTCAGCCCCAGCATTTT
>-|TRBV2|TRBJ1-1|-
CASSESREAPEAFF
TGTGCCAGCAGTGAAAGTCGGGAGGCCCCTGAAGCTTTCTTT
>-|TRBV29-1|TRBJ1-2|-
CSVKRGSMANYGYTF
TGCAGCGTTAAGCGGGGAAGTATGGCTAACTATGGCTACACCTTC
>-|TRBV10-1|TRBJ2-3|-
CASSDNRIEYTDTQYF
TGCGCCAGCAGTGACAACAGGATTGAGTACACAGATACGCAGTATTTT
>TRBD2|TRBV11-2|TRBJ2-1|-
CASSHPLRTSASSYNEQFF
TGTGCCAGCAGCCACCCCCTGCGGACTAGCGCGAGCTCCTACAATGAGCAGTTCTTC
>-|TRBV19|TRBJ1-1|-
CASSKGGGTEAFF
TGTGCCAGTAGTAAGGGGGGAGGCACTGAAGCTTTCTTT
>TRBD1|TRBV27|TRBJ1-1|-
CASRGDPDRAEAFF
TGTGCCAGCAGGGGAGACCCCGACAGGGCTGAAGCTTTCTTT
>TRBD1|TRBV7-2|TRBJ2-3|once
CASRWQGGTDTQYF
TGTGCCAGCAGATGGCAGGGGGGCACAGATACGCAGTATTTT
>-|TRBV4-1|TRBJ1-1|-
CASSQDEVVNTEAFF
TGCGCCAGCAGCCAAGATGAAGTAGTGAACACTGAAGCTTTCTTT
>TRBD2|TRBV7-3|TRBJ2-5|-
CASSLLGGRASETQYF
TGTGCCAGCAGCTTATTGGGCGGGAGGGCCTCAGAGACCCAGTACTTC
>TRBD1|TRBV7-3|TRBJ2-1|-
CASSPGQGGYNEQFF
TGTGCCAGCAGCCCGGGACAGGGAGGCTACAATGAGCAGTTCTTC
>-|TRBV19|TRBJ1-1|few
CASSPQVNTEAFF
TGTGCCAGTAGTCCCCAGGTGAACACTGAAGCTTTCTTT
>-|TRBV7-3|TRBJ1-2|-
CASSFQPNYGYTF
TGTGCCAGCAGCTTCCAGCCTAACTATGGCTACACCTTC
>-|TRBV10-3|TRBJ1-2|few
CAIKAEPNYGYTF
TGTGCCATCAAGGCAGAACCAAACTATGGCTACACCTTC
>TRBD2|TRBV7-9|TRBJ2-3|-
CASSLGTISTDTQYF
TGTGCCAGCAGCCTAGGGACTATTAGCACAGATACGCAGTATTTT
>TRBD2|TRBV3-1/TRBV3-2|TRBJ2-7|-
CASSRVGTSGSYEQYF
TGTGCCAGCAGCAGGGTGGGGACTAGCGGGTCCTACGAGCAGTACTTC
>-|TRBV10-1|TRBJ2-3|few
CASSKDSQDTQYF
TGCGCCAGCAGTAAGGACAGTCAGGATACGCAGTATTTT
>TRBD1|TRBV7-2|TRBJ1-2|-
CASSLARDRGGYTF
TGTGCCAGCAGCTTAGCCCGGGACAGGGGTGGCTACACCTTC
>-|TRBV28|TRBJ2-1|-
CASSLNGPLTYNEQFF
TGTGCCAGCAGTTTAAATGGTCCTTTAACCTACAATGAGCAGTTCTTC
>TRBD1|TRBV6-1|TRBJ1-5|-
CASSDTGTGGWQPQHF
TGTGCCAGCAGTGACACCGGGACAGGAGGGTGGCAGCCCCAGCATTTT
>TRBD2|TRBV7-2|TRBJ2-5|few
CASSLRATSGRSWETQYF
TGTGCCAGCAGCTTGAGAGCGACTAGCGGGAGAAGTTGGGAGACCCAGTACTTC
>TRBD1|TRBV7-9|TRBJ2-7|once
CASSLGQGAYEQYF
TGTGCCAGCAGCTTAGGACAGGGGGCCTACGAGCAGTACTTC
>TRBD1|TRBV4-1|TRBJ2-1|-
CASSEQGAGSEQFF
TGCGCCAGCAGCGAACAGGGGGCGGGGAGTGAGCAGTTCTTC
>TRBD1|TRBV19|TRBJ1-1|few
CASSRQGRGFATEAFF
TGTGCCAGTAGCCGACAGGGCCGCGGGTTCGCCACTGAAGCTTTCTTT
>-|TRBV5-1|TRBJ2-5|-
CASSTGQLLETQYF
TGCGCCAGCAGCACCGGACAGCTATTAGAGACCCAGTACTTC
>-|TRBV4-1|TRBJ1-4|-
CASSQDGARGGPTDEKLFF
TGCGCCAGCAGCCAAGACGGGGCGAGGGGGGGCCCCACTGATGAAAAACTGTTTTTT
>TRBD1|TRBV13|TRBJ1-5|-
CASSLGPTGDRRPPQHF
TGTGCCAGCAGCTTAGGACCCACAGGGGACCGACGGCCGCCCCAGCATTTT